The 12 T cell receptor beta chains below were found in one sample sequenced in a study of cytomegalovirus exposure and HLA in healthy donors. The PCR was carried out with 60 Vbeta primers and 13 Jbeta primers. Using immunoSEQ multiplex PCR, the repertoire was profiled, and TCRdb retains in-frame clones only, with some absent. The sample consists of approximately 120,000 clones, roughly 82% of them appearing once. The specimen sequenced was PBMCs. The receptors come from a man aged 35 to 55 in good health and CMV-seropositive.

The genes are TRBV9 and TRBJ2-5, with 7 bases that match TRBD1. This CDR3 has 14 residues. The V and J ends lost 4 bases and 1 base, in that order; junction bases with no gene match: 4. Germline V lookup: CDR1 SGDLS, CDR2 YYNGEE. In nucleotides, the CDR3 is TGTGCCAGCAGCATCGGGGACAGCCAAGAGACCCAGTACTTC. Its protein product is CASSIGDSQETQYF.

The V call is TRBV5-4, the J call TRBJ1-2; D is perhaps TRBD1 (6 bases). CDR3 length: 15 amino acids. Germline CDR1 SGHNT, CDR2 YYREEE (reference sequence). V lost 2 bases to trimming and J lost 1 base, with 12 bases between them. In DNA form, the CDR3 reads TGTGCCAGCAGCTTTGCCCTAGGGGGTAACTATGGCTACACCTTC. Its protein product is CASSFALGGNYGYTF.

The genes are TRBV7-2 and TRBJ2-2; TRBD1 matches at 12 bases. This CDR3 is built from 16 residues. CDR1 is SGHTA and CDR2 is FQGNSA in the germline V gene. The junction had 4 bases not matched to a gene; V was cut back by 1 base and J by 7 bases. The CDR3 reads CASSLVGTGGGGELFF. The CDR3, as DNA: TGTGCCAGCAGCTTAGTCGGGACAGGGGGCGGCGGGGAGCTGTTTTTT.

V gene TRBV21-1 combines with J gene TRBJ1-6; no DNA check was done on the table's D call, TRBD1. TRBV21-1 is a recognized pseudogene. This CDR3 is 15 amino acids long. CDR3 residues: CASSPGTGDNSPLHF. CDR3 nucleotide sequence: TGTGCCAGCAGTCCCGGGACAGGGGATAATTCACCCCTCCACTTT.

V usage is TRBV5-6 and J usage is TRBJ2-5, with D tentatively TRBD1 (6 bases). Germline V CDR1 and CDR2: SGHDT, YYEEEE. V shed 4 bases and J shed 1 base, with 20 bases lying between them. This CDR3 has 17 amino acids. CDR3 sequence: CASSPLEAGATQETQYF. The CDR3 bases are TGTGCCAGCAGCCCTCTGGAGGCAGGGGCTACCCAAGAGACCCAGTACTTC.

J is TRBJ1-4 and V is TRBV5-1; weak D call: TRBD1 (6 bases). V lost 4 bases and J 1 base, leaving 11 bases between the germline ends. Germline V gene data show CDR1 as SGHRS and CDR2 as YFSETQ. This CDR3 is built from 15 residues. DNA of the CDR3: TGCGCCAGCAGCCGCCAAGGGGGAACTAATGAAAAACTGTTTTTT. This sequence encodes CASSRQGGTNEKLFF.

As to this clone: Other DNA sequences in the sample encode the same CDR3. The chain uses TRBV28 and TRBJ1-4; D perhaps matches TRBD1 (5 bases). The length of the CDR3 is 13 residues. Germline lookup yields CDR1 MDHEN and CDR2 SYDVKM. Trimming cost V 10 bases and J 7 bases, with 16 bases left between them. The CDR3 DNA reads TGTGCCAACCACCCTGGGGCGGCTGAAAAACTGTTTTTT. Translation: CANHPGAAEKLFF.

The chain uses TRBV7-2 and TRBJ2-2, with a tentative D call TRBD2 (6 bases). CDR1 SGHTA and CDR2 FQGNSA come from the germline V gene. The V end lost 7 bases, the J end lost 7 bases, and 16 bases lay between the germline ends. This CDR3 has 14 residues. CDR3 in DNA: TGTGCCAGCAACGAGGACGGAGGGGTCGGGGAGCTGTTTTTT. It translates to CASNEDGGVGELFF.

V and J are TRBV5-1 and TRBJ1-4; TRBD1 might be the D (6 bases). The CDR3 is 16 residues long. V lost 4 bases, J lost 0 bases, and 13 bases lay in between. Germline lookup yields CDR1 SGHRS and CDR2 YFSETQ. The CDR3 protein is CASSIDRSATNEKLFF. In nucleotides, the CDR3 is TGCGCCAGCAGCATCGACAGGAGTGCAACTAATGAAAAACTGTTTTTT.

This chain joins TRBV7-2 and TRBJ1-2, with D tentatively TRBD1 (6 bases). The CDR3 has 16 amino acids. The V end was cut by 2 bases, the J end by 7 bases, with 20 bases between. Germline V CDR1 and CDR2: SGHTA, FQGNSA. CDR3 protein: CASSLSQGLVVGGYTF. The CDR3 DNA sequence: TGTGCCAGCAGCTTATCTCAGGGGCTGGTGGTTGGTGGCTACACCTTC.

The V call is TRBV9, the J call TRBJ1-2; TRBD1 is a possible D gene (5 bases). Trimming removed 4 bases at V and 7 bases at J, with 14 bases between. CDR3 length equals 13 residues. Germline V CDR1 and CDR2: SGDLS, YYNGEE. CDR3 sequence (DNA): TGTGCCAGCAGCTTGGGGGGGACCGCTGGCTACACCTTC. As protein: CASSLGGTAGYTF.

The chain carries TRBV15 and TRBJ1-1; D gene uncertain. CDR1 LNHNV and CDR2 YYDKDF come from the germline V gene (reference sequence). V was clipped by 0 bases and J by 4 bases, with 12 bases between them. The CDR3 length is 15 residues. Written as DNA, the CDR3 is TGTGCCACCAGCAGAGATCTGGTGCGGAGCACTGAAGCTTTCTTT. Its protein is CATSRDLVRSTEAFF.